This is a list of T cell receptor beta chains from one sample in a study of Ad26.COV2.S vaccination and SARS-CoV-2 variants. This table comes from immunoSEQ multiplex PCR, and its TCRdb copy is limited to in-frame clones, with some not included. The table includes 410,000 or so clones, approximately 90% detected once. Sequencing was performed on peripheral blood, taken in a trial of Ad26.COV2.S vaccine versus placebo. These receptors originate from a person between 18 and 65 years old who received the Ad26.COV2.S COVID-19 vaccine or a placebo. Both conserved end residues are part of each CDR3. D genes are given only for firm matches.

D gene	V gene	J gene	CDR3 protein
.	TRBV7-8	TRBJ1-5	CASSLRFGMELQPQHF
.	TRBV4-1	TRBJ1-6	CASSQDDRTDNSPLHF
.	TRBV27	TRBJ1-2	CASKVGGATYYGYTF
.	TRBV6-6	TRBJ2-3	CASRSAMSTDTQYF
.	TRBV4-3	TRBJ1-2	CASSQEQGYYGYTF
.	TRBV3-1/TRBV3-2	TRBJ1-2	CASSQDGRWNYTF
.	TRBV9	TRBJ1-4	CASSVEGGGEKLFF
.	TRBV15	TRBJ2-5	CATSRVAGEETQYF
.	TRBV11-3	TRBJ2-2	CASSALEGTGELFF
.	TRBV6-1	TRBJ1-6	CASSEIGRSSPLHF
TRBD1	TRBV2	TRBJ2-2	CASSGQGVTGELFF
.	TRBV28	TRBJ2-3	CASSRGGTDTQYF
.	TRBV4-3	TRBJ2-2	CASSQVVGASGELFF
TRBD1	TRBV11-3	TRBJ1-3	CASSGQGNTIYF
TRBD1	TRBV7-9	TRBJ2-7	CASSSRDRRTYEQYF
.	TRBV5-1	TRBJ2-7	CASGPEQGVGEQYF
.	TRBV19	TRBJ2-7	CASTGTNYEQYF
.	TRBV3-1/TRBV3-2	TRBJ2-7	CASSQFLGSTGAIYEQYF
.	TRBV18	TRBJ2-7	CASSPQSSYEQYF
TRBD1	TRBV7-2	TRBJ1-2	CASSLGGTGRGYGYTF
TRBD1	TRBV27	TRBJ1-4	CASRITGTGKEKLFF
TRBD2	TRBV5-4	TRBJ2-5	CASSPGGPQETQYF
.	TRBV5-4	TRBJ1-4	CASSFTRDEKLFF
.	TRBV19	TRBJ2-7	CASSSGTPPLGYEQYF
.	TRBV18	TRBJ2-5	CASSPPYETQYF
.	TRBV14	TRBJ2-7	CASSQDLKGTPYEQYF
.	TRBV7-2	TRBJ1-3	CASSLVGAHSGNTIYF
.	TRBV4-3	TRBJ2-7	CASSQDVWRPYEQYF
.	TRBV27	TRBJ1-1	CASSLSVGPYTEAFF
TRBD1	TRBV7-8	TRBJ1-5	CASSLWGQEKGQPQHF
.	TRBV19	TRBJ1-3	CASTSTASGNTIYF
TRBD2	TRBV14	TRBJ2-7	CASSQGKRGGLYRLYEQYF
TRBD1	TRBV6-5	TRBJ1-1	CASIIPGQGVAFF
.	TRBV11-2	TRBJ2-1	CASSLRASGTRSSYNEQFF
.	TRBV28	TRBJ1-1	CASRPGAGRQRGAFF
.	TRBV7-9	TRBJ1-6	CASSLVVGYNSPLHF
TRBD1	TRBV7-2	TRBJ2-5	CASTPSLTGGFPRETQYF
.	TRBV18	TRBJ2-3	CASSPPAGEGTDTQYF
.	TRBV7-2	TRBJ2-5	CASSATGTPEAQYF
TRBD2	TRBV2	TRBJ2-7	CASAELAGKPYEQYF
TRBD2	TRBV2	TRBJ2-7	CAALQGSGAEQYF
.	TRBV4-1	TRBJ1-5	CASSQDWTYQPQHF
.	TRBV27	TRBJ1-2	CASTTGYGYTF
.	TRBV18	TRBJ2-7	CASSPLQPPDEQYF
.	TRBV3-1/TRBV3-2	TRBJ2-3	CASSGWGTDTQYF
.	TRBV7-9	TRBJ2-2	CASSLLGFLPLNTGELFF
.	TRBV7-2	TRBJ2-2	CASSLKRAENTGELFF
.	TRBV27	TRBJ1-2	CASSPLRTRGYTF
.	TRBV4-3	TRBJ1-1	CASSQEGRGTEAFF
.	TRBV11-2	TRBJ1-1	CASSDPHRDTEAFF
TRBD1	TRBV6-6	TRBJ2-1	CASSYRQGLGNEQFF
TRBD2	TRBV4-3	TRBJ2-5	CASSQVLVAGLETQYF
.	TRBV7-9	TRBJ1-6	CASSPLPLQGNSPLHF
.	TRBV5-6	TRBJ2-5	CASSFIVEETQYF
TRBD1	TRBV5-4	TRBJ2-7	CASSLGQGRTQPYEQYF
TRBD1	TRBV27	TRBJ1-6	CASSLSSGQGYSPLHF
.	TRBV7-4	TRBJ1-5	CASSLDWGRINQPQHF
TRBD1	TRBV7-2	TRBJ2-1	CASSSPGQGIYEQFF
TRBD2	TRBV7-2	TRBJ2-5	CASSLTSGGYQETQYF
.	TRBV5-6	TRBJ2-7	CASRLRRDTRSSYEQYF